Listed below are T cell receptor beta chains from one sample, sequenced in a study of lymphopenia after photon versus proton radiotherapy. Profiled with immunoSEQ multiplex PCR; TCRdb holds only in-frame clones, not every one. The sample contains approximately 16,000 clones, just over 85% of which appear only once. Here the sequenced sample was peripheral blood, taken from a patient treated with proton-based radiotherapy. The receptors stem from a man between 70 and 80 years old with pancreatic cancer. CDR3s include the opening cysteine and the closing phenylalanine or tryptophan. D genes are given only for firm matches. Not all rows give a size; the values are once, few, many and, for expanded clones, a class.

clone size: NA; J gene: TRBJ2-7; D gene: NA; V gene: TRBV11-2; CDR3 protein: CASSSLRRASYEQYF; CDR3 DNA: TGTGCCAGCAGCTCCCTCCGGAGGGCTTCCTACGAGCAGTACTTC
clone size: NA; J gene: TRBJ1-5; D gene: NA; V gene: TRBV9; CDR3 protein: CASSGGQSNQPQHF; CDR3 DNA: TGTGCCAGCAGCGGTGGACAGTCAAATCAGCCCCAGCATTTT
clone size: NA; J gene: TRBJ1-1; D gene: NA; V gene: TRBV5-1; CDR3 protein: CASSFQNTEAFF; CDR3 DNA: TGCGCCAGCAGCTTCCAGAACACTGAAGCTTTCTTT
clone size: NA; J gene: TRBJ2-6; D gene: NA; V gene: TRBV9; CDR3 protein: CASSVEWLGSGANVLTF; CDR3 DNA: TGTGCCAGCAGCGTAGAGTGGTTGGGCTCTGGGGCCAACGTCCTGACTTTC
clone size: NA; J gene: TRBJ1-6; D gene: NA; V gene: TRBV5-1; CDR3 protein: CASSLNRDANSPLHF; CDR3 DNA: TGCGCCAGCAGCTTGAACAGGGATGCGAATTCACCCCTCCACTTT
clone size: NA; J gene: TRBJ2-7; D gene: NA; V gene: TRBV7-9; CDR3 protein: CASSSQGYEQYF; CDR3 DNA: TGTGCCAGCAGCTCTCAGGGGTACGAGCAGTACTTC
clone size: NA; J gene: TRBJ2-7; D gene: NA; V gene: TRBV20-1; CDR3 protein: CSGQSSYEQYF; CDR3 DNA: TGCAGTGGACAGAGCTCCTACGAGCAGTACTTC
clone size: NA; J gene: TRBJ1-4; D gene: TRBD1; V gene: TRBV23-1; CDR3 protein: CASSPGQGNTKLFF; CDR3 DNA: TGCGCCAGCAGTCCGGGACAGGGGAACACGAAACTGTTTTTT
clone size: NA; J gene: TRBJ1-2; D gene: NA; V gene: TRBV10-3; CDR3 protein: CAISGTAGGYTF; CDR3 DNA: TGTGCCATCAGTGGGACCGCGGGAGGCTACACCTTC
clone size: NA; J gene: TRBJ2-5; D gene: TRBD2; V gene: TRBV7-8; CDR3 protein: CASSMDSGGTQYF; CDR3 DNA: TGTGCCAGCAGCATGGACAGCGGGGGGACCCAGTACTTC
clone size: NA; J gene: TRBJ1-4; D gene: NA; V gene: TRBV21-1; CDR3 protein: CASSTDSPWDINEKLFF; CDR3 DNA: TGTGCCAGCAGCACTGACAGCCCCTGGGACATAAATGAAAAACTGTTTTTT
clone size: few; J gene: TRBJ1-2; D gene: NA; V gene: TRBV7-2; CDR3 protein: CASSLRRGYTF; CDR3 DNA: TGTGCCAGCAGCTTAAGGCGAGGCTACACCTTC
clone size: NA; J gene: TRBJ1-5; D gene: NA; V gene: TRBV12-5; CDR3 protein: CASGVHRDQPQHF; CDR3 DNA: TGTGCTAGTGGTGTTCACCGTGATCAGCCCCAGCATTTT
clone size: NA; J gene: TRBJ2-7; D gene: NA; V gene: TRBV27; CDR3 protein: CASSYASDFAEQYF; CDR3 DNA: TGTGCCAGCAGTTATGCTAGCGACTTCGCCGAGCAGTACTTC
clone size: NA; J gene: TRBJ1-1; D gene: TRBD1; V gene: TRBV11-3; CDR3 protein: CASSHPGQAGRRAEAFF; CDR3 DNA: TGTGCCAGCAGCCACCCGGGACAGGCGGGACGTAGGGCTGAAGCTTTCTTT
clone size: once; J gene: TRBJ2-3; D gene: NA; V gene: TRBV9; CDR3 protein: CASSVMGSGKDTQYF; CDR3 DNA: TGTGCCAGCAGCGTAATGGGGTCAGGGAAGGATACGCAGTATTTT
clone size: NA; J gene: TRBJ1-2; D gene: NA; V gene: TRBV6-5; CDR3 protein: CASSYGKGGDYGYTF; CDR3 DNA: TGTGCCAGCAGTTACGGGAAGGGCGGAGACTATGGCTACACCTTC
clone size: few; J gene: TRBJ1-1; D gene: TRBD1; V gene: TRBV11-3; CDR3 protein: CASSFTGGVNTEAFF; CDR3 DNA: TGTGCCAGCAGCTTTACAGGGGGCGTGAACACTGAAGCTTTCTTT